These T cell receptor beta chains were read from a single sample in a study of cytomegalovirus exposure and HLA in healthy donors. TCRdb keeps only in-frame clones here, not all; method: immunoSEQ multiplex PCR. The sample holds about 130,000 clones; about 89% are singletons and the top ten take 1.5% to 2%. The source material was PBMCs. Source of these receptors: a woman younger than 30 in good health and CMV-seronegative. Each CDR3 is given with its conserved first and last residue. Fields, in order: D gene, clone size, V gene, J gene, CDR3 DNA, CDR3 protein. A D gene is named only where the DNA matches it firmly. Size values are once, few and many counts, or a class for expanded clones, and some rows have none.

D: TRBD1
size: .
V: TRBV28
J: TRBJ2-5
DNA: TGTGCCAGCAGTCAGGACAGGGGGTATCTCGGAGAGACCCAGTACTTC
CDR3: CASSQDRGYLGETQYF

D: TRBD2
size: few
V: TRBV5-4
J: TRBJ2-1
DNA: TGTGCCAGCAGTTCGAGCGGGAGGGAGAATGAGCAGTTCTTC
CDR3: CASSSSGRENEQFF

D: TRBD2
size: .
V: TRBV13
J: TRBJ2-7
DNA: TGTGCCAGCAGTTCTGGGACTAGCAGGTCCTACGAGCAGTACTTC
CDR3: CASSSGTSRSYEQYF

D: TRBD1
size: .
V: TRBV5-1
J: TRBJ2-1
DNA: TGCGCCAGCGGTCGCGTGCCGGGACAGACCAGCAATGAGCAGTTCTTC
CDR3: CASGRVPGQTSNEQFF

D: .
size: .
V: TRBV27
J: TRBJ1-1
DNA: TGTGCCAGCATCAAGGGGGTAGATGACAGCATGAACACTGAAGCTTTCTTT
CDR3: CASIKGVDDSMNTEAFF

D: TRBD2
size: .
V: TRBV5-1
J: TRBJ2-1
DNA: TGCGCCAGCAGCTTGGTACTAGCGGGAGGGTCCTACAATGAGCAGTTCTTC
CDR3: CASSLVLAGGSYNEQFF

D: .
size: .
V: TRBV5-5
J: TRBJ2-7
DNA: TGTGCCAGCAGCCCGGAGGGCTACGAGCAGTACTTC
CDR3: CASSPEGYEQYF

D: TRBD1
size: .
V: TRBV19
J: TRBJ2-3
DNA: TGTGCCAGTAGGGTACGACCGGGACAGGGCACAGATACGCAGTATTTT
CDR3: CASRVRPGQGTDTQYF

D: TRBD1
size: once
V: TRBV10-3
J: TRBJ1-2
DNA: TGTGCCATCAGTGAAGATTCAGGGGGCGGATATGGCTACACCTTC
CDR3: CAISEDSGGGYGYTF

D: .
size: few
V: TRBV30
J: TRBJ1-2
DNA: TGTGCCTGGAGTCCGACAAGCTATGGCTACACCTTC
CDR3: CAWSPTSYGYTF

D: .
size: .
V: TRBV4-1
J: TRBJ1-3
DNA: TGCGCCAGCAGCCAAACAGGACGTGCGGACACCATATATTTT
CDR3: CASSQTGRADTIYF

D: .
size: .
V: TRBV11-3
J: TRBJ2-7
DNA: TGTGCCAGCAGCTTCGACACCCTCTCCTACGAGCAGTACTTC
CDR3: CASSFDTLSYEQYF

D: .
size: .
V: TRBV7-2
J: TRBJ2-1
DNA: TGTGCCAGCAGACCCACTAGCAGAGCGTACAATGAGCAGTTCTTC
CDR3: CASRPTSRAYNEQFF

D: .
size: .
V: TRBV7-9
J: TRBJ2-2
DNA: TGTGCCAGCTATATCAACACCGGGGAGCTGTTTTTT
CDR3: CASYINTGELFF

D: TRBD2
size: .
V: TRBV7-9
J: TRBJ2-2
DNA: TGTGCCAGCAGCTTAGCCGGGACTAGTTCTGGCGGGGAGCTGTTTTTT
CDR3: CASSLAGTSSGGELFF

D: .
size: .
V: TRBV19
J: TRBJ2-1
DNA: TGTGCCAGTACCCTAGGGGGTGGGAATGAGCAGTTCTTC
CDR3: CASTLGGGNEQFF

D: .
size: .
V: TRBV10-3
J: TRBJ2-7
DNA: TGTGCCATATCGGACAGGGACTACCTCGAGCAGTACTTC
CDR3: CAISDRDYLEQYF

D: TRBD2
size: .
V: TRBV5-1
J: TRBJ2-5
DNA: TGCGCCAGCAGCTTTACTCCTAGCGGGAGGGGCCAAGAGACCCAGTACTTC
CDR3: CASSFTPSGRGQETQYF

D: .
size: .
V: TRBV5-1
J: TRBJ2-3
DNA: TGCGCCAGCAGCCAGACCGGGGATACGCAGTATTTT
CDR3: CASSQTGDTQYF

D: TRBD1
size: .
V: TRBV2
J: TRBJ1-3
DNA: TGTGCCAGCAGTGAGAGGACAGGAGGTGGAAACACCATATATTTT
CDR3: CASSERTGGGNTIYF

D: TRBD2
size: .
V: TRBV5-1
J: TRBJ2-7
DNA: TGCGCCAGCAGCTACGGGACTAGCGGTTACGAGCAGTACTTC
CDR3: CASSYGTSGYEQYF

D: .
size: .
V: TRBV28
J: TRBJ1-1
DNA: TGTGCCAGCAGGTCAGAAATGAACACTGAAGCTTTCTTT
CDR3: CASRSEMNTEAFF

D: TRBD1
size: .
V: TRBV2
J: TRBJ1-2
DNA: TGTGCCAGCCCGGGACAGGGCAGGAGCGACTATGGCTACACCTTC
CDR3: CASPGQGRSDYGYTF

D: TRBD2
size: .
V: TRBV7-9
J: TRBJ2-7
DNA: TGTGCCAGCAGCTCCCCCCTAGCGGGAAGCGAGCAGTACTTC
CDR3: CASSSPLAGSEQYF

D: .
size: .
V: TRBV28
J: TRBJ2-7
DNA: TGTGCCAGCCAGGGAATGCCCGTTTACGAGCAGTACTTC
CDR3: CASQGMPVYEQYF

D: .
size: .
V: TRBV7-9
J: TRBJ2-7
DNA: TGTGCCAGCAGCTTAGCCACTAGGACGGCGGCCTACGAGCAGTACTTC
CDR3: CASSLATRTAAYEQYF

D: .
size: .
V: TRBV28
J: TRBJ1-1
DNA: TGTGCCAGCAGTTTTCAGGGTGGGGACACTGAAGCTTTCTTT
CDR3: CASSFQGGDTEAFF

D: TRBD2
size: .
V: TRBV28
J: TRBJ2-3
DNA: TGTGCCAGCAGTTTAACTAGCGGGAGAGGAGATACGCAGTATTTT
CDR3: CASSLTSGRGDTQYF

D: .
size: few
V: TRBV29-1
J: TRBJ2-7
DNA: TGCAGCGTGGCAGTTGGACAGGGAGGGTCCTACGAGCAGTACTTC
CDR3: CSVAVGQGGSYEQYF

D: TRBD2
size: .
V: TRBV6-5
J: TRBJ2-3
DNA: TGTGCCAGCAGTTCGACTAGCGGCACAGATACGCAGTATTTT
CDR3: CASSSTSGTDTQYF

D: TRBD2
size: .
V: TRBV11-2
J: TRBJ2-5
DNA: TGTGCCAGCAGCTTAAGGGGAGGGAGAGTGAGAACCCAGTACTTC
CDR3: CASSLRGGRVRTQYF

D: TRBD2
size: .
V: TRBV7-9
J: TRBJ2-3
DNA: TGTGCCAGCAGCCCCAGACTAGCGGGATTCACAGATACGCAGTATTTT
CDR3: CASSPRLAGFTDTQYF

D: .
size: .
V: TRBV2
J: TRBJ2-7
DNA: TGTGCCAGCAGCGAAGGCGGGACGCGCTACGAGCAGTACTTC
CDR3: CASSEGGTRYEQYF

D: TRBD1
size: .
V: TRBV18
J: TRBJ2-1
DNA: TGTGCCAGCTCATCCCCGGGACAGGGGGCTAATGAGCAGTTCTTC
CDR3: CASSSPGQGANEQFF

D: .
size: .
V: TRBV28
J: TRBJ1-2
DNA: TGTGCCAGCAGTTCAGGGAATCGCTATGGCTACACCTTC
CDR3: CASSSGNRYGYTF

D: .
size: .
V: TRBV4-1
J: TRBJ1-5
DNA: TGCGCCAGCAGCTTTACCCCGACTCGTCAGCCCCAGCATTTT
CDR3: CASSFTPTRQPQHF

D: .
size: .
V: TRBV11-2
J: TRBJ1-2
DNA: TGTGCCAGCAGCACGTACAGGGTGTCCAAGGGCTACACCTTC
CDR3: CASSTYRVSKGYTF

D: TRBD1
size: once
V: TRBV7-3
J: TRBJ1-2
DNA: TGTGCCAGCAGCGCTCCGACAGGGGATGGCTACACCTTC
CDR3: CASSAPTGDGYTF

D: .
size: .
V: TRBV27
J: TRBJ2-2
DNA: TGTGCCAGCAGTTTAAGTGCGGCCCGGTTATCGGGCGGGGAGCTGTTTTTT
CDR3: CASSLSAARLSGGELFF

D: TRBD1
size: few
V: TRBV28
J: TRBJ2-7
DNA: TGTGCCAGCAGCGACAGGGGGTCCTACGAGCAGTACTTC
CDR3: CASSDRGSYEQYF

D: .
size: .
V: TRBV2
J: TRBJ1-5
DNA: TGTGCCAGCAGGGGAGGGGTCCTCGATAGCAATCAGCCCCAGCATTTT
CDR3: CASRGGVLDSNQPQHF

D: TRBD1
size: .
V: TRBV12-5
J: TRBJ2-5
DNA: TGTGCTAGTGCCGGGACAGGGAGTAGCGAGACCCAGTACTTC
CDR3: CASAGTGSSETQYF

D: TRBD1
size: .
V: TRBV30
J: TRBJ1-5
DNA: TGTGCCTGGAGTGTACGGACAGGTGGAATGAGTTGGAATCAGCCCCAGCATTTT
CDR3: CAWSVRTGGMSWNQPQHF

D: TRBD2
size: few
V: TRBV5-5
J: TRBJ2-7
DNA: TGTGCCAGCAGCTTGGAGGGTAGCGGGAGTTCCTACGAGCAGTACTTC
CDR3: CASSLEGSGSSYEQYF

D: .
size: .
V: TRBV5-6
J: TRBJ2-3
DNA: TGTGCCAGCAGCCAACAGGCAGATACGCAGTATTTT
CDR3: CASSQQADTQYF

D: .
size: .
V: TRBV10-1
J: TRBJ1-1
DNA: TGCGCCAGCAGTGATCCTAACACTGAAGCTTTCTTT
CDR3: CASSDPNTEAFF

D: TRBD2
size: .
V: TRBV28
J: TRBJ2-3
DNA: TGTGCCAGCCGTAGCGGGATATCTTACCCTAGCACAGATACGCAGTATTTT
CDR3: CASRSGISYPSTDTQYF

D: .
size: few
V: TRBV28
J: TRBJ2-2
DNA: TGTGCCACTTACCTGAGCAAGGCGGCCGGGGAGCTGTTTTTT
CDR3: CATYLSKAAGELFF

D: TRBD1
size: .
V: TRBV29-1
J: TRBJ1-4
DNA: TGCAGCGGGGGTAACGGGACAGGGGTTGAAAAACTGTTTTTT
CDR3: CSGGNGTGVEKLFF

D: TRBD2
size: .
V: TRBV11-3
J: TRBJ2-1
DNA: TGTGCCAGCAGCCCAGCCTCGGGACTAGCGTTGAATGAGCAGTTCTTC
CDR3: CASSPASGLALNEQFF

D: .
size: once
V: TRBV19
J: TRBJ2-1
DNA: TGTGCCAGTAGTATATCCCCTTGGACTCGGACCAATGAGCAGTTCTTC
CDR3: CASSISPWTRTNEQFF

D: .
size: .
V: TRBV11-2
J: TRBJ1-5
DNA: TGTGCCAGCAGCCTCCTCAATCAGCCCCAGCATTTT
CDR3: CASSLLNQPQHF

D: TRBD2
size: .
V: TRBV5-4
J: TRBJ2-1
DNA: TGTGCCAGCAGCTTCTACGGGGGGGACAATGAGCAGTTCTTC
CDR3: CASSFYGGDNEQFF

D: .
size: .
V: TRBV27
J: TRBJ2-3
DNA: TGTGCCAGCAGTTTAGCAACTAGCACAGATACGCAGTATTTT
CDR3: CASSLATSTDTQYF